The 14 T cell receptor beta chains presented below share a single source sample, sequenced in a study of T-cell reconstitution after alpha-beta-depleted transplantation in children. During its preparation, the TCRbeta library received unique molecular identifiers. TCRdb redid the calling of the PCR reads with MiXCR, one entry per CDR3 protein. The sample has hundreds of thousands of distinct CDR3 sequences, approximately 14% seen once; the top ten hold roughly 0.84%. This sample comprised PBMCs, obtained before TCRalphabeta/CD19-depleted stem cell transplant. The receptor source for this set is a girl aged 2 to 9 with congenital amegakaryocytic thrombocytopenia, due to receive a stem cell transplant.

This clonotype was seen at least ten times. This chain uses TRBV7-6 with TRBJ2-3, with 9 nucleotides matching TRBD2. This CDR3 spans 15 amino acids. The ends lost 5 bases at V and 4 bases at J; junction bases unmatched: 7. Germline V lookup: CDR1 SGHVS, CDR2 FNYEAQ. CDR3 region: CASSRTSALADTQYF. CDR3 bases: TGTGCCAGCAGCAGGACTAGCGCTCTGGCAGATACGCAGTATTTT.

This clonotype has a count of ten or more. The chain joins TRBV5-1 to TRBJ1-3, with D possibly being TRBD1 (6 bases). There are 16 residues in the CDR3. The V and J ends lost 4 bases and 0 bases respectively, with 14 bases between them. CDR1 and CDR2 (germline): SGHRS, YFSETQ. The CDR3 loop is CASSPGQPYSGNTIYF. The CDR3 DNA is TGCGCCAGCAGCCCAGGACAGCCATACTCTGGAAACACCATATATTTT.

This clonotype has more than one count but fewer than ten. V gene TRBV7-8 combines with J gene TRBJ1-5; unclear D gene. V gave up 5 bases and J gave up 0 bases, with 11 bases separating them. The CDR3 covers 15 residues. CDR1 and CDR2 (germline): SGHVS, FQNEAQ. Written as DNA, the CDR3 is TGTGCCAGCAGCCGTACATTAAATAGCAATCAGCCCCAGCATTTT. Translated: CASSRTLNSNQPQHF.

This clonotype was recorded many times. V is TRBV5-1 and J is TRBJ1-5, with D unclear. Germline V lookup: CDR1 SGHRS, CDR2 YFSETQ. The CDR3 consists of 16 residues. Trimming shortened V by 1 base and J by 3 bases, and 14 bases separated the two germline ends. The CDR3: CASSLLARAYNQPQHF. The CDR3 region has the DNA TGCGCCAGCAGCTTGTTAGCCCGCGCCTACAATCAGCCCCAGCATTTT. The full variable domain, completed using reference TRBV5-1 and TRBJ1-5, is KAGVTQTPRYLIKTRGQQVTLSCSPISGHRSVSWYQQTPGQGLQFLFEYFSETQRNKGNFPGRFSGRQFSNSRSEMNVSTLELGDSALYLCASSLLARAYNQPQHFGDGTRLSIL.

This clonotype was seen repeatedly, ten times or more. In DNA, the CDR3 is TGCGCCAGCAGCCGGGGGGCTCCCCGGACCGGTAACAATGAGCAGTTCTTC. It is translated as CASSRGAPRTGNNEQFF. The genes are TRBV5-1 and TRBJ2-1; D is possibly TRBD2 (7 bases). This CDR3 spans 17 amino acids. Germline assignment: CDR1 SGHRS and CDR2 YFSETQ. With 4 bases removed from V and 5 bases from J, the gap between germline ends came to 22 bases.

As concerns this clonotype: A single base separates this from a much larger clone, so it may be a read error. For the CDR3, the DNA is TGCGCCAGCAGCTTGATCCAGGGCAGAAGTCATGGCGACACCTTC. This gives the protein CASSLIQGRSHGDTF. V is TRBV5-1 and J is TRBJ1-2; D may be TRBD1 (5 bases). The CDR3 has 15 amino acids. Looked up from germline, CDR1 is SGHRS and CDR2 is YFSETQ.

The sample holds many counts of this clonotype. The genes are TRBV6-5 and TRBJ2-1, with a weak D call TRBD2 (5 bases). The CDR3 is 13 residues long. Germline V gives CDR1 MNHEY, CDR2 SVGAGI. Trimming left V 3 bases short and J 5 bases short, with 8 bases between. This chain's CDR3 is CASSYRRHNEQFF. CDR3 in DNA: TGTGCCAGCAGTTATCGGAGGCACAATGAGCAGTTCTTC.

This clonotype appeared many times. In nucleotides, the CDR3 is TGTGCCAGCAGCCAAGACAGTCTAAATCAGCCCCAGCATTTT. Protein product: CASSQDSLNQPQHF. V is TRBV3-1 and J is TRBJ1-5; D unclear. The germline V gene encodes CDR1 LGHDT and CDR2 YNNKEL (reference sequence). This CDR3 region has 14 residues. Trimming left V 0 bases short and J 4 bases short, with 7 bases between.

This clonotype was found many times. V gene TRBV29-1 combines with J gene TRBJ1-2; 8 bases map to TRBD1. The CDR3 is 13 amino acids. Germline lookup yields CDR1 SQVTM and CDR2 ANQGSEA. Trimming at V came to 0 bases and at J to 7 bases, leaving 4 bases not matched to a gene. The CDR3 is CSVEDRGRSGYTF. CDR3 DNA sequence: TGCAGCGTTGAAGACAGGGGGCGTTCTGGCTACACCTTC.

This clonotype was seen more than once but under ten times. The chain has TRBV5-1 and TRBJ2-5; TRBD1 aligns across 9 bases. Germline CDR1 is SGHRS and CDR2 is YFSETQ. Unmatched junction bases numbered 9, after V lost 4 bases and J lost 5 bases. There are 15 residues in the CDR3. In nucleotides, the CDR3 is TGCGCCAGCAGCGAGATACCGGGACAGGGTGAGACCCAGTACTTC. Its translation: CASSEIPGQGETQYF.

The table lists this clonotype with many counts. The chain uses TRBV12-5 and TRBJ2-7; 7 nucleotides match TRBD2. Germline CDR1 is LGHNT and CDR2 is FRNRAP. The CDR3 length is 15 residues. Unmatched junction bases numbered 12, after V lost 6 bases and J lost 4 bases. CDR3 bases: TGTGCTAGTGGCACGACCGCTAGCGGAGTGTACGAGCAGTACTTC. Amino acids: CASGTTASGVYEQYF. Using reference TRBV12-5 and TRBJ2-7 for the parts outside the CDR3, the full variable domain is DARVTQTPRHKVTEMGQEVTMRCQPILGHNTVFWYRQTMMQGLELLAYFRNRAPLDDSGMPKDRFSAEMPDATLATLKIQPSEPRDSAVYFCASGTTASGVYEQYFGPGTRLTVT.

V gene TRBV2 combines with J gene TRBJ1-5; D unresolved. V lost 1 base and J 5 bases, leaving 6 bases between the germline ends. Germline V gene data show CDR1 as SNHLY and CDR2 as FYNNEI. The CDR3 sequence is 13 residues long. Written as DNA, the CDR3 is TGTGCCAGCAGTGAAGGTTTAGATCAGCCCCAGCATTTT. This codes for CASSEGLDQPQHF. Using reference TRBV2 and TRBJ1-5 for the parts outside the CDR3, the full variable domain is EPEVTQTPSHQVTQMGQEVILRCVPISNHLYFYWYRQILGQKVEFLVSFYNNEISEKSEIFDDQFSVERPDGSNFTLKIRSTKLEDSAMYFCASSEGLDQPQHFGDGTRLSIL.

The CDR3: CASSPTGLLIIQETQYF. In DNA, the CDR3 is TGTGCCAGCAGCCCTACAGGGTTACTAATAATCCAAGAGACCCAGTACTTC. The chain is built from TRBV7-6 and TRBJ2-5, with D perhaps matching TRBD1 (6 bases). V lost 5 bases and J lost 1, with 20 bases in between. The germline V gene has CDR1 SGHVS and CDR2 FNYEAQ. This CDR3 is 17 amino acids long. The full variable domain, its missing parts supplied by reference TRBV7-6 and TRBJ2-5, is GAGVSQSPRYKVTKRGQDVALRCDPISGHVSLYWYRQALGQGPEFLTYFNYEAQQDKSGLPNDRFSAERPEGSISTLTIQRTEQRDSAMYRCASSPTGLLIIQETQYFGPGTRLLVL.

This clonotype was seen repeatedly, ten times or more. The rearrangement joins TRBV5-6 to TRBJ2-2; 8 bases are shared with TRBD1. Trimming removed 4 bases from V and 4 bases from J; junction bases left unmatched: 9. Germline CDR1 is SGHDT and CDR2 is YYEEEE. The CDR3 covers 16 residues. CDR3 protein: CASSPVSDRATGELFF. The DNA of the CDR3 is TGTGCCAGCAGCCCAGTGTCGGACAGGGCCACCGGGGAGCTGTTTTTT.